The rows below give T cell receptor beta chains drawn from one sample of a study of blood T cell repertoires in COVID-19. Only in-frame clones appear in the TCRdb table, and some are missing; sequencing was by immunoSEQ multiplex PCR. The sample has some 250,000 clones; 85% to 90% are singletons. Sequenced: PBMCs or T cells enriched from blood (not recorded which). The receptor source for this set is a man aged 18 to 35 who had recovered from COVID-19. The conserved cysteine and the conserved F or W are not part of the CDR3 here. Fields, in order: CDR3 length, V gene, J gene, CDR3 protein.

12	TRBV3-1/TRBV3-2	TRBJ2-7	ASSYRDRGGEQY
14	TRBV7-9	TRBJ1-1	ASSAPPGQMNTEAF
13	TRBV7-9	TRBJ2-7	ASSPWGQGAYEQY
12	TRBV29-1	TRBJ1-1	SVHRDRSDTEAF
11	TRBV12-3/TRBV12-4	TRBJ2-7	ASSLVLDYEQY
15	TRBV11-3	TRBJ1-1	ASSLLSFVGHPTEAF
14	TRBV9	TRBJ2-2	ASSASRTGNTGELF
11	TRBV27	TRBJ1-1	ASRRGGASEAF
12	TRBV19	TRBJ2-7	ASSTAGEAYEQY
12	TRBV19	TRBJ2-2	ASGTASNTGELF
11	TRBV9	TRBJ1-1	ASGRTEGTEAF
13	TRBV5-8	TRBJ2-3	ASSLVGGGTDTQY
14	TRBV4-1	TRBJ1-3	ASSQFTDSSGNTIY
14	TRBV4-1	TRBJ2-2	ASSQGSHRVTGELF
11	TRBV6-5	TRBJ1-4	ASGTVLNEKLF
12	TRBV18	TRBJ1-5	ASSPTVGNQPQH
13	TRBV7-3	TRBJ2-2	ASSPRLANTGELF
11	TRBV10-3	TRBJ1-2	ATRREGENGYT
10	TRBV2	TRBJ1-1	ASSTGRTEAF
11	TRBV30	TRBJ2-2	AWSVLGAGELF
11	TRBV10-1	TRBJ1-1	ASTGTGSTEAF
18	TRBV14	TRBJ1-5	ASSQDSGLTTLYSNQPQH
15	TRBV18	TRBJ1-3	ASSPTGTGDAGNTIY
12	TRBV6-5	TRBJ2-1	ASSAGTAGGEQF
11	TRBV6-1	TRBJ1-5	ASSEGLYQPQH
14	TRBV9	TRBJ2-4	ASSVGTQGGKNIQY